Shown below are 26 T cell receptor beta chains from a single sample sequenced in a study of blood T cell repertoires in COVID-19. Sequencing was performed with immunoSEQ multiplex PCR; in TCRdb, only in-frame clones are kept and a portion is missing. The sample records approximately 300,000 clones, 85% to 95% being singletons. The specimen was PBMCs or T cells enriched from blood (not recorded which). These receptors were obtained from a woman under 40 who had been exposed to COVID-19.

V gene TRBV12-3 or TRBV12-4 combines with J gene TRBJ1-2; D possibly corresponds to TRBD1 (6 bases). The germline V and J ends were trimmed by 6 bases and 0 bases, with 8 bases remaining between them. The CDR3 totals 13 residues. This CDR3 is CASSRDTNYGYTF. The DNA for the CDR3 is TGTGCCAGCAGCCGGGACACTAACTATGGCTACACCTTC.

This chain connects TRBV5-1 to TRBJ2-1, with 11 bases lining up with TRBD2. CDR1 and CDR2 (germline): SGHRS, YFSETQ. The ends lost 4 bases at V and 4 bases at J; junction bases unmatched: 4. The CDR3 is 15 residues long. CDR3 residues: CASSTIAGGYNEQFF. The CDR3 coding sequence is TGCGCCAGCAGCACTATAGCGGGGGGGTACAATGAGCAGTTCTTC. Full variable domain (outside the CDR3, taken from reference TRBV5-1 and TRBJ2-1): KAGVTQTPRYLIKTRGQQVTLSCSPISGHRSVSWYQQTPGQGLQFLFEYFSETQRNKGNFPGRFSGRQFSNSRSEMNVSTLELGDSALYLCASSTIAGGYNEQFFGPGTRLTVL.

The chain recombines TRBV25-1 with TRBJ1-2; weak D call: TRBD1 (5 bases). CDR1 is MGHDK, CDR2 SYGVNS, per germline. V was shortened by 2 bases and J by 2 bases, with 12 bases between the two germline ends. The CDR3 contains 15 residues. DNA of the CDR3: TGTGCCAGCAGTGAACCCAGGGCGCCGAACTATGGCTACACCTTC. This gives the protein CASSEPRAPNYGYTF.

V usage is TRBV19 and J usage is TRBJ1-3; TRBD1 agrees at 8 bases. Trimming cost V 6 bases and J 5 bases; bases outside gene matches: 9. This CDR3 is built from 15 residues. Germline loops: CDR1 LNHDA, CDR2 SQIVND (reference sequence). The CDR3 nucleotides read TGTGCCAGTAGCATCGAGACAGGGGTTCGAAACACCATATATTTT. Translated: CASSIETGVRNTIYF.

This clone was counted once. The chain recombines TRBV6-5 with TRBJ1-6; unclear D gene. Germline V lookup: CDR1 MNHEY, CDR2 SVGAGI. CDR3 length equals 15 residues. Trimming left V 0 bases short and J 0 bases short, with 3 bases between. The CDR3 is CASSYSSSYNSPLHF. The CDR3 DNA sequence: TGTGCCAGCAGTTACTCCAGCTCCTATAATTCACCCCTCCACTTT.

The rearrangement joins TRBV20-1 to TRBJ2-7; 7 bases line up with TRBD2. CDR3 length equals 15 residues. V gave up 6 bases and J gave up 1 base; unmatched junction bases: 12. Germline V lookup: CDR1 DFQATT, CDR2 SNEGSKA (reference sequence). In DNA form, the CDR3 reads TGCAGTGCCAGTAAGCGGGGACGGCTTTCCTACGAGCAGTACTTC. Translation gives CSASKRGRLSYEQYF.

The chain is built from TRBV5-1 and TRBJ2-2; the D gene is possibly TRBD1 (6 bases). Germline CDR1 and CDR2: SGHRS and YFSETQ. The CDR3 runs to 15 residues. The V and J ends lost 1 base and 2 bases respectively, with 9 bases between them. The CDR3 sequence is CASSLQGINTGELFF. The DNA for the CDR3 is TGCGCCAGCAGCTTGCAGGGGATTAACACCGGGGAGCTGTTTTTT.

This sequence joins TRBV5-4 and TRBJ2-5, with D tentatively TRBD1 (6 bases). Per germline, CDR1 SGHNT and CDR2 YYREEE (reference sequence). V was clipped by 3 bases and J by 2 bases, with 14 bases between them. The CDR3 contains 15 residues. CDR3 sequence (DNA): TGTGCCAGCAGCTCCATGGACAGCATTCAAGAGACCCAGTACTTC. Protein product: CASSSMDSIQETQYF.

The chain combines TRBV5-4 with TRBJ1-2, with 8 bases matching TRBD1. The CDR3 covers 15 residues. Unmatched junction bases numbered 5, after V lost 2 bases and J lost 2 bases. Germline V gene sequence: CDR1 SGHNT, CDR2 YYREEE (reference sequence). The DNA for the CDR3 is TGTGCCAGCAGCTTCCGGACAGGGATGAACTATGGCTACACCTTC. Translation: CASSFRTGMNYGYTF.

The chain combines TRBV7-2 with TRBJ1-2, with D possibly being TRBD1 (5 bases). CDR1 is SGHTA, CDR2 FQGNSA, per germline. Trimming cost V 2 bases and J 4 bases, with 14 bases left between them. There are 15 residues in the CDR3. The CDR3 bases are TGTGCCAGCAGCTTACTTACGACAGCCTCCTATGGCTACACCTTC. This translates into CASSLLTTASYGYTF.

This clone is a singleton in its sample. The rearrangement joins TRBV7-3 to TRBJ2-7; 8 positions match TRBD1. The CDR3 spans 13 residues. The germline V gene encodes CDR1 SGHTA and CDR2 FQGTGA. The ends lost 5 bases at V and 5 bases at J; junction bases unmatched: 5. CDR3 DNA: TGTGCCAGCAGCCCGGACAGGGACCACGAGCAGTACTTC. Amino acid sequence: CASSPDRDHEQYF.

The V and J genes are TRBV13 and TRBJ1-2; TRBD1 is a possible D gene (6 bases). Germline CDR1 PRHDT, CDR2 FYEKMQ (reference sequence). The germline V and J ends were trimmed by 2 bases and 2 bases, with 15 bases remaining between them. This CDR3 contains 16 residues. The CDR3 spells CASSLHRTDYNYGYTF. The CDR3 DNA is TGTGCCAGCAGCTTACACCGGACAGACTACAACTATGGCTACACCTTC.

The chain links TRBV7-3 to TRBJ1-5; unclear D gene. V lost 3 bases and J lost 5, with 8 bases in between. This CDR3 spans 13 amino acids. The germline CDR1 and CDR2 sequences are SGHTA and FQGTGA. This CDR3 reads CASSLNRDQPQHF. DNA of the CDR3: TGTGCCAGCAGCTTGAATCGGGATCAGCCCCAGCATTTT.

This chain connects TRBV6-2 or TRBV6-3 to TRBJ1-2, with a tentative D call TRBD1 (5 bases). The CDR3 extends over 14 amino acids. V was pared by 2 bases and J by 1 base, with 8 bases between. Germline V gene lookup returns CDR1 MNHEY and CDR2 SVGEGT. CDR3 sequence: CASSYGGLNYGYTF. CDR3 bases: TGTGCCAGCAGTTACGGGGGACTTAACTATGGCTACACCTTC.

This clone was seen more than once but under ten times. The chain links TRBV6-7 to TRBJ2-3, with 11 bases lining up with TRBD2. TRBV6-7 is known as an ORF, though its function is uncertain. J lost 3 bases, V lost 1 base, and 6 bases had no gene match. The CDR3 length is 17 residues. The CDR3 loop is CASSYLTSGELTDTQYF. The DNA of the CDR3 is TGTGCCAGCAGTTACTTGACTAGCGGGGAGTTGACAGATACGCAGTATTTT.

The chain uses TRBV5-4 and TRBJ2-5, with D unresolved. The V end was cut by 2 bases, the J end by 1 base, with 9 bases between. Germline V gene lookup returns CDR1 SGHNT and CDR2 YYREEE (reference sequence). The CDR3 has 14 amino acids. The CDR3 coding sequence is TGTGCCAGCAGCTTCTACCTAGGCCAAGAGACCCAGTACTTC. Protein product: CASSFYLGQETQYF.

In this sample, this clone turned up once. The CDR3: CASSITGTGNQPQHF. Here the CDR3 DNA reads TGTGCCAGCAGCATAACCGGGACTGGCAATCAGCCCCAGCATTTT. This rearrangement joins TRBV7-2 to TRBJ1-5; TRBD1 might be the D (5 bases). The CDR3 runs 15 residues. The V end was cut by 5 bases, the J end by 2 bases, with 13 bases between. In germline, CDR1 is SGHTA, CDR2 FQGNSA.

The chain combines TRBV21-1 with TRBJ1-5; whether TRBD1, the table's D call, matches the DNA was not checked. TRBV21-1 represents a pseudogene. The CDR3 runs 21 residues. In DNA form, the CDR3 reads TGTGCCAGCAGCAAAATTTTGGGGGACACAGAACGTAAATATAGCAATCAGCCCCAGCATTTT. Translation: CASSKILGDTERKYSNQPQHF.

The V gene is TRBV14, the J gene TRBJ1-4; D gene uncertain. Trimming pared 0 bases from V and 8 bases from J, leaving 13 bases between. The CDR3 has 15 residues. Germline values: CDR1 SGHDN, CDR2 FVKESK. The CDR3 sequence: CASSQEGSPSEKLFF. The DNA of the CDR3 is TGTGCCAGCAGCCAAGAGGGCAGTCCTTCAGAAAAACTGTTTTTT. The full variable domain, with the rest looked up from reference TRBV14 and TRBJ1-4, is EAGVTQFPSHSVIEKGQTVTLRCDPISGHDNLYWYRRVMGKEIKFLLHFVKESKQDESGMPNNRFLAERTGGTYSTLKVQPAELEDSGVYFCASSQEGSPSEKLFFGSGTQLSVL.

As DNA, the CDR3 is TGTGCCAGCAGCATAAGCAGGGGGCGGGATACTGAAGCTTTCTTT. It encodes CASSISRGRDTEAFF. This chain joins TRBV21-1 and TRBJ1-1; no DNA check was done on the table's D call, TRBD1. TRBV21-1 is annotated as a pseudogene. The CDR3 consists of 15 residues.

The CDR3 loop is CASSYPGRVGAIYF. The CDR3, as DNA: TGTGCCAGCAGTTACCCCGGACGAGTCGGGGCCATATATTTT. The rearrangement uses TRBV6-2 or TRBV6-3 and TRBJ1-3; D is unresolved. The CDR3 contains 14 residues. Germline values: CDR1 MNHEY, CDR2 SVGEGT. V was pared by 2 bases and J by 11 bases, with 16 bases between.

The chain joins TRBV9 to TRBJ1-4, with D maybe TRBD1 (6 bases). Germline V gives CDR1 SGDLS, CDR2 YYNGEE. CDR3 length equals 14 residues. V lost 2 bases and J 8 bases, leaving 13 bases between the germline ends. DNA for the CDR3: TGTGCCAGCAGCGTTACAGGGCTCAGCGAAAAACTGTTTTTT. It encodes CASSVTGLSEKLFF.

The chain couples TRBV25-1 to TRBJ2-1; TRBD2 matches at 14 bases. The CDR3 runs to 17 residues. Germline trimming cut 5 bases from V and 7 bases from J; bases unmatched to any gene: 10. Germline V gene lookup returns CDR1 MGHDK and CDR2 SYGVNS. CDR3 sequence: CASSSRLAGGPGNEQFF. For the CDR3, the DNA is TGTGCCAGCAGTTCTCGACTAGCGGGGGGGCCGGGGAATGAGCAGTTCTTC.

This chain joins TRBV13 and TRBJ1-6; TRBD1 matches 8 bases. This CDR3 contains 14 residues. Germline V gives CDR1 PRHDT, CDR2 FYEKMQ (reference sequence). V gave up 1 base and J gave up 7 bases; unmatched junction bases: 0. CDR3 DNA: TGTGCCAGCAGCTTAGACAGGGGGAATTCACCCCTCCACTTT. Protein sequence: CASSLDRGNSPLHF.

Written as DNA, the CDR3 is TGCGCCAGCAGCTTTTACCCCGACAGGAACACTGAAGCTTTCTTT. This sequence encodes CASSFYPDRNTEAFF. The chain couples TRBV5-1 to TRBJ1-1, with D perhaps TRBD1 (5 bases). CDR1 SGHRS and CDR2 YFSETQ come from the germline V gene. CDR3 size: 15 residues. The V end was cut by 2 bases, the J end by 1 base, with 12 bases between.

The chain's CDR3 is CASSEQGVMNTEAFF. CDR3 DNA sequence: TGTGCCAGCAGTGAGCAGGGGGTAATGAACACTGAAGCTTTCTTT. V is TRBV6-1 and J is TRBJ1-1; 7 nucleotides agree with TRBD1. CDR1 is MNHNS, CDR2 SASEGT, per germline. J gave up 0 bases and V 3 bases, and 4 bases lay outside the gene matches. The CDR3 sequence is 15 residues long.